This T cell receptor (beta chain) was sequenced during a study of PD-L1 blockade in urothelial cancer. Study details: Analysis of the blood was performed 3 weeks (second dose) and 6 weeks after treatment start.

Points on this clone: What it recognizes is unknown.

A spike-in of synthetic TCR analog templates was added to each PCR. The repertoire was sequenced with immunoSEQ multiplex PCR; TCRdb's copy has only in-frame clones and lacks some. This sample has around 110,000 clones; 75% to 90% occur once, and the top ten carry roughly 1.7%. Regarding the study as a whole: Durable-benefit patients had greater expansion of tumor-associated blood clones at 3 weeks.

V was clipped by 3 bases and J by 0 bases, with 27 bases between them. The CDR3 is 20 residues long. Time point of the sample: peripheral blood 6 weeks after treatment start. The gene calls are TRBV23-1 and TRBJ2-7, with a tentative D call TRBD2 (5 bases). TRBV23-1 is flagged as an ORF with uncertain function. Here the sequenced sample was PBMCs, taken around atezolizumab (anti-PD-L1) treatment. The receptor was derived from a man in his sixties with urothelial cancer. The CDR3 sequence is CASSHRDGINIPGSSYEQYF. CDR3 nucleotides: TGCGCCAGCAGTCACCGTGACGGGATCAACATCCCGGGCAGCTCCTACGAGCAGTACTTC.